The entry that follows covers one TCR beta chain sequence. Primers for the PCR totalled 60 Vbeta and 13 Jbeta. The protocol was immunoSEQ multiplex PCR, while the TCRdb copy is restricted to in-frame clones and leaves out a portion. The sample has about 160,000 clones, 82% seen once. The source of the sample is a study of cytomegalovirus exposure and HLA in healthy donors. The material sequenced was PBMCs. The receptor's source is a man aged 50 to 59 in good health and CMV-seropositive.

This chain's CDR3 is CASSSLRTDTQYF. DNA for the CDR3: TGTGCCAGCAGTTCCCTACGGACAGATACGCAGTATTTT. The gene calls are TRBV6-5 and TRBJ2-3; D not certain. CDR1 MNHEY and CDR2 SVGAGI come from the germline V gene. CDR3 length: 13 amino acids. V was trimmed by 4 bases and J by 3 bases, leaving 8 bases between them.